Below are 30 T cell receptor beta chains sequenced from a single sample in a study of T-cell reconstitution after alpha-beta-depleted transplantation in children. A TCRbeta library incorporating unique molecular identifiers was prepared. TCRdb independently ran MiXCR on the PCR reads; one entry per CDR3 protein. The table shows about 210,000 distinct CDR3 sequences, with approximately 15% occurring only once. The source material was PBMCs, mostly from graft donor cells, sampled 360 days after TCRalphabeta/CD19-depleted stem cell transplant. Receptors originate from a male patient aged 2 to 9 who had a stem cell transplant for acute lymphoblastic leukemia, so the T cells may come from the graft donor.

This chain uses TRBV5-1 with TRBJ2-5; the match to TRBD2 covers 10 bases. V gave up 1 base and J gave up 7 bases; unmatched junction bases: 4. The CDR3 runs 14 residues. Germline values: CDR1 SGHRS, CDR2 YFSETQ. The DNA for the CDR3 is TGCGCCAGCAGCTTGACTAGCGGGACGGGGACCCAGTACTTC. As protein: CASSLTSGTGTQYF.

The chain carries TRBV7-8 and TRBJ1-4, with no clear D. The CDR3 totals 14 residues. CDR1 is SGHVS, CDR2 FQNEAQ, per germline. Trimming cost V 1 base and J 6 bases, with 9 bases left between them. The CDR3 DNA reads as TGTGCCAGCAGCTTAGTGGGATCTTATGAAAAACTGTTTTTT. Translated: CASSLVGSYEKLFF.

This clonotype was picked up a small number of times. The rearrangement joins TRBV12-3 or TRBV12-4 to TRBJ2-4, with 8 bases lining up with TRBD1. The CDR3 runs 17 residues. The V gene end was trimmed by 5 bases and the J gene end by 2 bases; junction bases not matched to a gene: 11. The CDR3 spells CASSHQGAPWTKNIQYF. CDR3 in DNA: TGTGCCAGCAGTCATCAGGGGGCGCCGTGGACCAAAAACATTCAGTACTTC.

The J gene is TRBJ2-1, the V gene TRBV10-3; D unclear. Germline CDR1 reads ENHRY; CDR2 reads SYGVKD. V was trimmed by 6 bases and J by 5 bases, leaving 14 bases between them. The CDR3 runs to 14 residues. The CDR3 region has the DNA TGTGCCATCAGGGTATCAACTCGGGACAATGAGCAGTTCTTC. It codes for CAIRVSTRDNEQFF.

This clonotype was recorded a few times. In DNA form, the CDR3 reads TGTGCCAGCTCACCATTAACGAGGACAGATACGCAGTATTTT. This codes for CASSPLTRTDTQYF. This chain uses TRBV18 with TRBJ2-3; D is undetermined. Germline V gene sequence: CDR1 KGHSH, CDR2 LQKENI. The germline V and J ends were trimmed by 2 bases and 3 bases, with 9 bases remaining between them. This CDR3 has 14 residues.

The CDR3 DNA is TGCGCCAGCAGCCTACAGGGCACCGGGGAGCTGTTTTTT. It is translated as CASSLQGTGELFF. The chain recombines TRBV5-1 with TRBJ2-2, with a weak D call TRBD1 (6 bases). Per germline, CDR1 SGHRS and CDR2 YFSETQ. Trimming removed 4 bases at V and 4 bases at J, with 8 bases between. The CDR3 consists of 13 residues.

Comments on this clonotype: A junction end diverges from the germline sequence, so it may reflect a read error. The chain is built from TRBV7-2 and TRBJ2-1, with TRBD1 as a possible D gene (5 bases). Germline CDR1 and CDR2: SGHTA and FQGNSA. The CDR3 spans 14 residues. CDR3 in amino acids: CASSLDSGWNGQFF. CDR3 DNA sequence: TGTGCCAGCAGCTTGGATTCAGGGTGGAATGGGCAGTTCTTC.

CDR3 bases: TGCGCCAGCAGCCTGGGGCAGCTGAATCCAACTAATGAAAAACTGTTTTTT. Amino acids: CASSLGQLNPTNEKLFF. The chain links TRBV10-2 to TRBJ1-4; D possibly corresponds to TRBD1 (5 bases). The length of the CDR3 is 17 residues. V was pared by 6 bases and J by 0 bases, with 17 bases between. Germline CDR1 WSHSY, CDR2 SAAADI.

This clonotype came up a few times. The chain links TRBV27 to TRBJ2-2; D gene uncertain. V was shortened by 2 bases and J by 6 bases, with 7 bases between the two germline ends. The CDR3 totals 13 residues. From germline, CDR1 is MNHEY and CDR2 SMNVEV (reference sequence). CDR3 amino acids: CASSLRDAGELFF. For the CDR3, the DNA is TGTGCCAGCAGTTTAAGGGATGCCGGGGAGCTGTTTTTT.

This clonotype came up a few times. The genes are TRBV5-5 and TRBJ2-7; no definite D call. CDR3 length: 15 residues. Germline lookup yields CDR1 SGHKS and CDR2 YYEKEE (reference sequence). V was clipped by 4 bases and J by 7 bases, with 21 bases between them. The CDR3 here is CASSPRLDRSREQYF. In DNA, the CDR3 is TGTGCCAGCAGCCCTAGACTCGACCGCTCTAGGGAGCAGTACTTC. Filled out from reference TRBV5-5 and TRBJ2-7, the complete variable domain reads DAGVTQSPTHLIKTRGQQVTLRCSPISGHKSVSWYQQVLGQGPQFIFQYYEKEERGRGNFPDRFSARQFPNYSSELNVNALLLGDSALYLCASSPRLDRSREQYFGPGTRLTVT.

The chain uses TRBV14 and TRBJ1-1; 8 bases match TRBD1. Losses at the gene ends were 2 bases for V and 3 bases for J; bases not matched to a gene: 5. The CDR3 runs 15 residues. Looked up from germline, CDR1 is SGHDN and CDR2 is FVKESK. The CDR3 region has the DNA TGTGCCAGCAGCCAATTTAAACAGGGGGACACTGAAGCTTTCTTT. Translating gives CASSQFKQGDTEAFF.

This chain links TRBV7-2 with TRBJ2-4; D gene unclear. V was cut by 5 bases and J by 8 bases, with 13 bases left in between. CDR1 is SGHTA, CDR2 FQGNSA, per germline. The CDR3 has 13 residues. In DNA form, the CDR3 reads TGTGCCAGCAGCCTAACCCGATTTGACATTCAGTACTTC. Amino acids: CASSLTRFDIQYF.

V is TRBV9 and J is TRBJ1-1; D perhaps matches TRBD1 (5 bases). Germline CDR1 and CDR2: SGDLS and YYNGEE. This CDR3 region has 17 residues. V was pared by 0 bases and J by 0 bases, with 15 bases between. Here the CDR3 reads CASSVVAGYGMNTEAFF. Written as DNA, the CDR3 is TGTGCCAGCAGCGTAGTTGCAGGGTACGGCATGAACACTGAAGCTTTCTTT.

This clonotype was found a few times. In nucleotides, the CDR3 is TGCGCCAGCAGCCAACAAACTAGCACAGTAGCCACCGGGGAGCTGTTTTTT. It translates to CASSQQTSTVATGELFF. The J gene is TRBJ2-2, the V gene TRBV4-3; the D gene is possibly TRBD2 (6 bases). CDR1 is LGHNA, CDR2 YSLEER, per germline. Trimming stripped 2 bases from V and 4 bases from J, with 17 bases between. The CDR3 extends over 17 amino acids.

At least ten counts were recorded for this clonotype. Here the CDR3 DNA reads TGTGCCAGCAGCTTAACGGGAGTGGGCGGGGAGCTGTTTTTT. Encoded protein: CASSLTGVGGELFF. The chain carries TRBV7-2 and TRBJ2-2; possibly TRBD2 for D (6 bases). Trimming removed 2 bases from V and 7 bases from J, with 11 bases in between. The CDR3 loop spans 14 amino acids. CDR1 and CDR2 (germline): SGHTA, FQGNSA.

There are a few counts of this clonotype. The rearrangement links TRBV2 to TRBJ2-1; tentatively, D is TRBD2 (5 bases). Per the germline V gene, CDR1 is SNHLY and CDR2 is FYNNEI. V lost 3 bases to trimming and J lost 6 bases, with 6 bases between them. The CDR3 extends over 12 amino acids. CDR3 bases: TGTGCCAGCAGTGAGGCGGGCAATGAGCAGTTCTTC. Protein: CASSEAGNEQFF.

The rearrangement joins TRBV20-1 to TRBJ2-7; 8 bases agree with TRBD1. This CDR3 comprises 15 residues. Germline CDR1 and CDR2: DFQATT and SNEGSKA (reference sequence). V was clipped by 3 bases and J by 6 bases; unmatched bases: 13. The DNA for the CDR3 is TGCAGTGCTAGCCCTGGGACAGGTGGGGCCGGCGAGCAGTACTTC. Encoded protein: CSASPGTGGAGEQYF.

The table lists this clonotype with a few counts. V gene TRBV28 combines with J gene TRBJ2-1; possible D gene TRBD1, 6 bases. Germline CDR1 MDHEN, CDR2 SYDVKM. The CDR3 covers 15 residues. Trimming pared 2 bases from V and 4 bases from J, leaving 12 bases between. The CDR3 reads CASSLRQGTYNEQFF. In DNA form, the CDR3 reads TGTGCCAGCAGTTTAAGGCAGGGGACATACAATGAGCAGTTCTTC.

This chain connects TRBV28 to TRBJ2-3; 9 positions agree with TRBD2. V dropped 2 bases and J dropped 1; count of bases not matched to a gene: 16. The CDR3 totals 20 residues. The germline CDR1 and CDR2 sequences are MDHEN and SYDVKM. The chain's CDR3 is CASSLEGKIAGVSGTDTQYF. DNA for the CDR3: TGTGCCAGCAGTTTAGAAGGGAAAATAGCGGGAGTAAGCGGCACAGATACGCAGTATTTT.

The rearrangement links TRBV6-2 or TRBV6-3 to TRBJ1-2, with 9 nucleotides matching TRBD1. This CDR3 region has 13 residues. CDR1 and CDR2 from the germline V gene are MNHEY and SVGEGT. J lost 6 bases, V lost 5 bases, and 4 bases had no gene match. CDR3 DNA sequence: TGTGCCAGCAGTCCCGGGACAGGGAATGGCTACACCTTC. Translated, it gives CASSPGTGNGYTF.

This chain uses TRBV29-1 with TRBJ1-1; D gene uncertain. Deletions cut 0 bases from V and 0 bases from J, with 14 bases between. CDR1 and CDR2 (germline): SQVTM, ANQGSEA. CDR3 length equals 16 residues. CDR3 amino acids: CSVEDRGHNMNTEAFF. The CDR3 DNA follows: TGCAGCGTTGAAGATCGTGGGCACAACATGAACACTGAAGCTTTCTTT.

The V gene is TRBV5-1, the J gene TRBJ2-7; 9 bases agree with TRBD1. Germline CDR1 SGHRS, CDR2 YFSETQ. CDR3 length: 16 residues. The V segment lost 1 base and the J segment 1 base; nucleotides outside the gene matches: 6. CDR3 bases: TGCGCCAGCAGCTTGTCGGGGGACAGGGCTTCCTACGAGCAGTACTTC. Its translation is CASSLSGDRASYEQYF.

The rearrangement joins TRBV5-1 to TRBJ2-7; weak D call: TRBD1 (7 bases). The CDR3 has 15 amino acids. Trimming pared 3 bases from V and 3 bases from J, leaving 16 bases between. In germline, CDR1 is SGHRS, CDR2 YFSETQ. The chain's CDR3 is CASSSIQGRHYEQYF. The CDR3 DNA is TGCGCCAGCAGCTCGATACAGGGGAGGCACTACGAGCAGTACTTC.

This clonotype was picked up a small number of times. The rearrangement joins TRBV3-1 to TRBJ2-2, with TRBD2 identical over 8 bases. CDR1 and CDR2 from the germline V gene are LGHDT and YNNKEL (reference sequence). Trimming cost V 4 bases and J 4 bases; bases outside gene matches: 2. This CDR3 is built from 14 residues. The CDR3 region has the DNA TGTGCCAGCAGCCGGACTAGCCTCACCGGGGAGCTGTTTTTT. Translation gives CASSRTSLTGELFF. Full variable domain (missing parts from reference TRBV3-1 and TRBJ2-2): DTAVSQTPKYLVTQMGNDKSIKCEQNLGHDTMYWYKQDSKKFLKIMFSYNNKELIINETVPNRFSPKSPDKAHLNLHINSLELGDSAVYFCASSRTSLTGELFFGEGSRLTVL.

A few counts support this clonotype. The chain couples TRBV29-1 to TRBJ2-2, with D perhaps being TRBD1 or TRBD2 (5 bases each). The length of the CDR3 is 12 residues. The germline CDR1 and CDR2 sequences are SQVTM and ANQGSEA. Trimming took 6 bases from V and 7 from J, leaving 12 bases between them. The DNA of the CDR3 is TGCAGCGTACAGGACCGGGGCGGGGAGCTGTTTTTT. It translates to CSVQDRGGELFF.

This clonotype was counted many times. The CDR3 DNA sequence: TGTGCCAGCAGTCTGGAGCGGGGGGATCGGGAGCAGTTCTTC. Translation gives CASSLERGDREQFF. The J gene is TRBJ2-1, the V gene TRBV12-3 or TRBV12-4; 9 positions agree with TRBD2. V shed 5 bases and J 10 bases; nucleotides not matched to a gene: 9. This CDR3 spans 14 amino acids.

At least ten counts were recorded for this clonotype. The chain joins TRBV28 to TRBJ2-1; D perhaps matches TRBD1 (6 bases). The CDR3 loop spans 13 amino acids. V was shortened by 2 bases and J by 5 bases, with 7 bases between the two germline ends. Germline CDR1 is MDHEN and CDR2 is SYDVKM. CDR3 region: CASSLRTDNEQFF. The CDR3, as DNA: TGTGCCAGCAGTTTACGGACAGACAATGAGCAGTTCTTC.

The chain recombines TRBV12-3 or TRBV12-4 with TRBJ1-1; 9 bases line up with TRBD1. The CDR3 spans 14 residues. The junction had 6 bases not matched to a gene; V was cut back by 2 bases and J by 8 bases. CDR3 sequence reads: CASSLRGQGGEAFF. Here the CDR3 DNA reads TGTGCCAGCAGTTTAAGGGGACAGGGTGGCGAAGCTTTCTTT.

J is TRBJ2-5 and V is TRBV12-3 or TRBV12-4; 7 nucleotides match TRBD2. The CDR3 spans 11 residues. J lost 7 bases, V lost 8 bases, and 4 bases had no gene match. Here the CDR3 DNA reads TGTGCCAGCGGGAGCGGGGCGACCCAGTACTTC. Its protein product is CASGSGATQYF.

This clonotype has just a few counts. Here the CDR3 reads CASSLSPPDGRFTMNTEAFF. In nucleotides, the CDR3 is TGTGCCAGCAGCTTATCGCCCCCGGACGGAAGATTCACCATGAACACTGAAGCTTTCTTT. V is TRBV7-2 and J is TRBJ1-1; no reliable D call. CDR1 and CDR2 from the germline V gene are SGHTA and FQGNSA. The ends were cut back, 2 bases at V and 0 bases at J, with 25 bases in the middle. The CDR3 totals 20 residues. The full variable domain, in which reference TRBV7-2 and TRBJ1-1 provide the parts outside the CDR3, is GAGVSQSPSNKVTEKGKDVELRCDPISGHTALYWYRQSLGQGLEFLIYFQGNSAPDKSGLPSDRFSAERTGGSVSTLTIQRTQQEDSAVYLCASSLSPPDGRFTMNTEAFFGQGTRLTVV.